The clone carrying this T cell receptor beta chain was observed once. Antigen: not known. This sample is drawn from a study of blood T cells in healthy people across ages. The amount of total RNA extracted per sample was at least 5 micrograms. Sample-barcoded 5' priming and a J-beta primer mix drove a second PCR of 7 to 11 cycles. TCRdb recomputed calls from the 5' RACE reads with MiXCR, one row per CDR3 protein. Among approximately 1,100,000 distinct CDR3 sequences listed, more than 40% were seen once. Germline V CDR1 and CDR2: LGHDT, YNNKEL (reference sequence). Trimming cost V 8 bases and J 4 bases, with 12 bases left between them. The CDR3 loop spans 13 amino acids. Regarding the study as a whole: A strong correlation was found between TCR beta diversity and the percentage of naive T cells.

The sequenced sample consisted of blood. The receptor's source is a woman aged 60-70 years in good health. The chain has TRBV3-1 and TRBJ2-4; maybe TRBD1 (5 bases). The CDR3 here is CASRPKGKNIQYF. CDR3 coding DNA: TGTGCCAGCCGCCCCAAGGGGAAAAACATTCAGTACTTC. Looking up the rest from reference TRBV3-1 and TRBJ2-4 gives the full variable domain: DTAVSQTPKYLVTQMGNDKSIKCEQNLGHDTMYWYKQDSKKFLKIMFSYNNKELIINETVPNRFSPKSPDKAHLNLHINSLELGDSAVYFCASRPKGKNIQYFGAGTRLSVL.